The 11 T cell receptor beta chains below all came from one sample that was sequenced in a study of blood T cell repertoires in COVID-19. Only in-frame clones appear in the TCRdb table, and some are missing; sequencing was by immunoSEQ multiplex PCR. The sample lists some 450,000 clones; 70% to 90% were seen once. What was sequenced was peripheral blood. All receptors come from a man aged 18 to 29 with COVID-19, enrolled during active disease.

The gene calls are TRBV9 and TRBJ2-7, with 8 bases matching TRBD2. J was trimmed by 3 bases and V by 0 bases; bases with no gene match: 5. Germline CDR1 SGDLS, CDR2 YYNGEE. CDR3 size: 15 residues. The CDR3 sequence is CASSVVGSGIYEQYF. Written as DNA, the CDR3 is TGTGCCAGCAGCGTAGTTGGTAGCGGGATCTACGAGCAGTACTTC. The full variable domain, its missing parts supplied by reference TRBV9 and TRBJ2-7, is DSGVTQTPKHLITATGQRVTLRCSPRSGDLSVYWYQQSLDQGLQFLIQYYNGEERAKGNILERFSAQQFPDLHSELNLSSLELGDSALYFCASSVVGSGIYEQYFGPGTRLTVT.

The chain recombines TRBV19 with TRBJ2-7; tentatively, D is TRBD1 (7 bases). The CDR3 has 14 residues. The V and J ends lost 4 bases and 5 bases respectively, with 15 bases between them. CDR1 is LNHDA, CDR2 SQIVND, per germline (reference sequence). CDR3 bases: TGTGCCAGTAGTACGGAGGGGGCAGGGAACGAGCAGTACTTC. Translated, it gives CASSTEGAGNEQYF.

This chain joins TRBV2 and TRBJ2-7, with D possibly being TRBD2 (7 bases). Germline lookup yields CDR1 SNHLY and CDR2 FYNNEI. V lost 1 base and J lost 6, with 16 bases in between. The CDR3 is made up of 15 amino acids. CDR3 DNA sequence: TGTGCCAGCAGTGAAGATGCGGGCGGGGGCTTCGAGCAGTACTTC. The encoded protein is CASSEDAGGGFEQYF.

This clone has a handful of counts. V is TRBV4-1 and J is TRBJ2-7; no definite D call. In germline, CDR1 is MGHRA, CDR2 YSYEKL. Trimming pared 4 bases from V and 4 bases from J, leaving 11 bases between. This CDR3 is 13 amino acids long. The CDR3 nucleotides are TGCGCCAGCAGCCTTCAGGAACAGTACGAGCAGTACTTC. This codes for CASSLQEQYEQYF.

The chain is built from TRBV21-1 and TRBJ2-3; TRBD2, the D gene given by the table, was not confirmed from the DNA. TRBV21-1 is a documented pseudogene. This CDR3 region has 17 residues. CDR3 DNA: TGTGCCAGCAGCAACGCGGTCGGGACTAGCGTCACAGATACGCAGTATTTT. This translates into CASSNAVGTSVTDTQYF.

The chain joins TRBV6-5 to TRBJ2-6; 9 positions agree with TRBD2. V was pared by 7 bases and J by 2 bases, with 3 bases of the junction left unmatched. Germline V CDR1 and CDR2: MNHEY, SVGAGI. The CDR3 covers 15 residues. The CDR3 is CASTAGGAGANVLTF. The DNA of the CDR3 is TGTGCCAGCACCGCGGGGGGGGCTGGGGCCAACGTCCTGACTTTC.

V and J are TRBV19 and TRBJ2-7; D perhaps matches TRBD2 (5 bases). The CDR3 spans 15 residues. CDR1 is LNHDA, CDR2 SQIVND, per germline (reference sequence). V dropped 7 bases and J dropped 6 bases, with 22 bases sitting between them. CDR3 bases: TGTGCCAGTACGGCTGGCACTCGCCCAGGAGGCGAGCAGTACTTC. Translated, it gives CASTAGTRPGGEQYF. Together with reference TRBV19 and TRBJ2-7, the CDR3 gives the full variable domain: DGGITQSPKYLFRKEGQNVTLSCEQNLNHDAMYWYRQDPGQGLRLIYYSQIVNDFQKGDIAEGYSVSREKKESFPLTVTSAQKNPTAFYLCASTAGTRPGGEQYFGPGTRLTVT.

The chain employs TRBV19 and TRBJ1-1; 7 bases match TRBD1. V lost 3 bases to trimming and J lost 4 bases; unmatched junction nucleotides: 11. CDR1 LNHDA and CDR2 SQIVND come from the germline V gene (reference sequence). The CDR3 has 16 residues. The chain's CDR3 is CASSIRQGGLGTEAFF. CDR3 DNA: TGTGCCAGTAGTATTAGGCAGGGGGGTTTGGGCACTGAAGCTTTCTTT.

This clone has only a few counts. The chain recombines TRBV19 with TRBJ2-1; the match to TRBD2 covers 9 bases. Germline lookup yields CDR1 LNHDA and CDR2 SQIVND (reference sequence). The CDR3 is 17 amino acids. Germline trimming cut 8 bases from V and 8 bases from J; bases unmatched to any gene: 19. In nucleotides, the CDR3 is TGTGCCAGTGGGAAGGGGAGCCTAGCGGGAATCATGGATGAGCAGTTCTTC. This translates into CASGKGSLAGIMDEQFF.

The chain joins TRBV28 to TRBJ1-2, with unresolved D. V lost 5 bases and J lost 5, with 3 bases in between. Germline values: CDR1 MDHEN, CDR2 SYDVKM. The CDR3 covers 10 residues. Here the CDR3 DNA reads TGTGCCAGCAGTCGGTATGGCTACACCTTC. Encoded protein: CASSRYGYTF.

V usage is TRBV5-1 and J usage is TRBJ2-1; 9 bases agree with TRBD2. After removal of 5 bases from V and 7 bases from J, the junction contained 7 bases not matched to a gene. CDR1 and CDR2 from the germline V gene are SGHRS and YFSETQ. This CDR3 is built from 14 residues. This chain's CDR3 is CASRDSGSANEQFF. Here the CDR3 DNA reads TGCGCCAGCAGAGATAGCGGGAGCGCGAATGAGCAGTTCTTC.